These 21 T cell receptor beta chains were sequenced from one sample in a study of regulatory T cells in long-lasting Graves disease. Indicated time point: newly diagnosed GD, antithyroid drugs for less than 3 months. Generation of the TCR library employed RNA extracted from PBMCs. Combining iRepertoire HTBI primers with Arm-PCR of CDR3 regions, the authors built TCR beta libraries. A single record per CDR3 protein comes from TCRdb applying MiXCR to the multiplex PCR reads. The table records some 410,000 distinct CDR3 sequences, about 16% of them present only once. This sample also belongs to another study, concerning T cells in Graves' hyperthyroidism and ophthalmopathy.

This sample comprised peripheral blood mononuclear cells (PBMCs), obtained at new diagnosis, from a patient treated with antithyroid drugs. These receptors all come from a woman in her 30s with Graves disease.

In its sample, this clonotype was seen once. J is TRBJ1-4 and V is TRBV20-1; perhaps TRBD1 as D (6 bases). Trimming removed 1 base at V and 4 bases at J, with 10 bases between. CDR3 length: 14 amino acids. Germline V gives CDR1 DFQATT, CDR2 SNEGSKA (reference sequence). CDR3 in amino acids: CSARGDNFNEKLFF. The CDR3 DNA sequence: TGCAGTGCTAGAGGGGACAATTTTAATGAAAAACTGTTTTTT.

This clonotype was seen more than once but under ten times. This could be a read error, since a much larger clone is one nucleotide away. The V call is TRBV18, the J call TRBJ1-4; D is undetermined. This CDR3 contains 14 residues. Germline CDR1 KGHSH, CDR2 LQKENI. The CDR3 coding sequence is TGTGCCAGCCCACCACAACAACGCCATGAAAAACTGTTTTTT. Protein sequence: CASPPQQRHEKLFF. Looking up the rest from reference TRBV18 and TRBJ1-4 gives the full variable domain: NAGVMQNPRHLVRRRGQEARLRCSPMKGHSHVYWYRQLPEEGLKFMVYLQKENIIDESGMPKERFSAEFPKEGPSILRIQQVVRGDSAAYFCASPPQQRHEKLFFGSGTQLSVL.

This clonotype was seen many times. The V call is TRBV5-4, the J call TRBJ1-2; D is undetermined. There are 13 residues in the CDR3. The V gene's germline CDR1 is SGHNT and CDR2 YYREEE (reference sequence). Trimming stripped 0 bases from V and 4 bases from J, with 7 bases between. Here the CDR3 reads CASSLDSSYGYTF. DNA for the CDR3: TGTGCCAGCAGCTTGGACAGTTCCTATGGCTACACCTTC. The full variable domain, with the rest looked up from reference TRBV5-4 and TRBJ1-2, is ETGVTQSPTHLIKTRGQQVTLRCSSQSGHNTVSWYQQALGQGPQFIFQYYREEENGRGNFPPRFSGLQFPNYSSELNVNALELDDSALYLCASSLDSSYGYTFGSGTRLTVV.

The V call is TRBV20-1, the J call TRBJ2-7, with D perhaps TRBD2 (5 bases). V lost 6 bases and J 4 bases, leaving 16 bases between the germline ends. The CDR3 loop spans 13 amino acids. The germline gives CDR1 DFQATT, CDR2 SNEGSKA (reference sequence). As DNA, the CDR3 is TGCAGTGCCCTCGGGAAGGCGTTTTACGAGCAGTACTTC. Protein product: CSALGKAFYEQYF.

This clonotype was counted ten times or more. The V gene is TRBV28, the J gene TRBJ2-5; D is perhaps TRBD1 or TRBD2 (5 bases each). CDR3 size: 15 residues. Germline V gives CDR1 MDHEN, CDR2 SYDVKM. V shed 6 bases and J shed 4 bases, with 18 bases lying between them. CDR3 sequence (DNA): TGTGCCAGCAGCGCCCGGGACGGAAGGGGAGAGACCCAGTACTTC. Protein product: CASSARDGRGETQYF.

This clonotype was seen ten or more times. The V gene is TRBV7-8, the J gene TRBJ2-1; 13 bases are shared with TRBD2. The CDR3 totals 17 residues. Germline CDR1 and CDR2: SGHVS and FQNEAQ. After removal of 0 bases from V and 6 bases from J, the junction contained 5 bases not matched to a gene. In DNA, the CDR3 is TGTGCCAGCAGCTTAGCCCGATGGACTAGCGGGAGCAATGAGCAGTTCTTC. Amino acids: CASSLARWTSGSNEQFF. The variable domain in full, completed from reference TRBV7-8 and TRBJ2-1, reads GAGVSQSPRYKVAKRGQDVALRCDPISGHVSLFWYQQALGQGPEFLTYFQNEAQLDKSGLPSDRFFAERPEGSVSTLKIQRTQQEDSAVYLCASSLARWTSGSNEQFFGPGTRLTVL.

This clonotype came up many times. The CDR3: CASSLGYGENTEAFF. As DNA, the CDR3 is TGTGCCAGCAGCCTAGGGTATGGGGAGAACACTGAAGCTTTCTTT. The chain combines TRBV7-9 with TRBJ1-1; the D is unclear. The CDR3 contains 15 residues. The ends were cut back, 5 bases at V and 1 base at J, with 14 bases in the middle. CDR1 and CDR2 from the germline V gene are SEHNR and FQNEAQ (reference sequence).

Regarding this clonotype: A much larger clone differs by one base, so this may be a read error. This rearrangement joins TRBV11-3 to TRBJ2-1; 12 bases map to TRBD2. Germline values: CDR1 SGHNT, CDR2 YENEEA. With 5 bases clipped from V and 5 bases from J, the junction kept 4 bases outside the gene matches. The CDR3 is 15 residues long. The CDR3 nucleotides read TGTGCCAGCAGCAACCGACTAGCGGGAGACAATGAGCAGTTCTTC. Its translation is CASSNRLAGDNEQFF.

This clonotype was picked up many times. The CDR3 reads CASSSRQVVPGLAGGDSYNEQFF. CDR3 nucleotide sequence: TGTGCCAGCAGTTCGCGACAGGTAGTACCGGGACTAGCGGGAGGGGACTCCTACAATGAGCAGTTCTTC. The V call is TRBV6-9, the J call TRBJ2-1; 16 nucleotides agree with TRBD2. There are 23 residues in the CDR3. CDR1 MNHGY and CDR2 SVAAGI come from the germline V gene. V gave up 4 bases and J gave up 0 bases; unmatched junction bases: 18.

This clonotype was found once. The chain employs TRBV11-3 and TRBJ1-1; possible D gene TRBD1, 6 bases. Germline V lookup: CDR1 SGHNT, CDR2 YENEEA. The CDR3 extends over 16 amino acids. Trimming shortened V by 5 bases and J by 1 base, and 17 bases separated the two germline ends. The CDR3: CASSGRGRGSNTEAFF. The CDR3 DNA reads TGTGCCAGCAGCGGTCGGGGCAGGGGTTCGAACACTGAAGCTTTCTTT.

CDR3 protein: CASSPSGLAGGGGSYNEQFF. The CDR3 DNA is TGTGCCAGCAGCCCCTCAGGGCTAGCGGGAGGGGGGGGTTCCTACAATGAGCAGTTCTTC. The chain recombines TRBV7-2 with TRBJ2-1, with TRBD2 matching over 12 bases. In germline, CDR1 is SGHTA, CDR2 FQGNSA. The J segment lost 1 base and the V segment lost 5 bases, leaving 15 bases of the junction unmatched. The CDR3 sequence is 20 residues long.

This clonotype was seen at least ten times. This sequence joins TRBV7-2 and TRBJ1-6; D is uncertain. Germline assignment: CDR1 SGHTA and CDR2 FQGNSA. The ends were cut back, 0 bases at V and 11 bases at J, with 8 bases in the middle. The CDR3 length is 13 residues. CDR3 coding DNA: TGTGCCAGCAGCTTAGCCCCCCAGGCACCCCTCCACTTT. Translation: CASSLAPQAPLHF.

With respect to this clonotype: A much more abundant neighbour one base away suggests this may be a read error. The CDR3 nucleotides are TGCAGTGCTGAGGGACGGGGAAACACTGAAGCTTTCTTT. This encodes CSAEGRGNTEAFF. This chain links TRBV20-1 with TRBJ1-1; TRBD1 is a possible D gene (5 bases). Trimming took 5 bases from V and 2 from J, leaving 12 bases between them. CDR3 length equals 13 residues. Germline V gene lookup returns CDR1 DFQATT and CDR2 SNEGSKA (reference sequence).

This clonotype showed up many times. As DNA, the CDR3 is TGTGCCAGCAGTAAAGGAGGGCAGGGTGGAGAAGCTTTCTTT. This sequence encodes CASSKGGQGGEAFF. V gene TRBV2 combines with J gene TRBJ1-1, with a tentative D call TRBD1 (5 bases). This CDR3 contains 14 residues. Trimming pared 5 bases from V and 8 bases from J, leaving 18 bases between. Per germline, CDR1 SNHLY and CDR2 FYNNEI.

This clonotype was detected many times. CDR3 in DNA: TGTGCCAGCAGCTTAGCGCCGACACACCTTGCCTACGAGCAGTACTTC. It codes for CASSLAPTHLAYEQYF. The chain carries TRBV7-2 and TRBJ2-7; D uncertain. Germline CDR1 reads SGHTA; CDR2 reads FQGNSA. V shed 0 bases and J shed 2 bases, with 14 bases lying between them. The CDR3 is 16 amino acids.

This clonotype was picked up many times. The chain employs TRBV7-8 and TRBJ2-7, with TRBD1 matching over 7 bases. The CDR3 spans 12 residues. V was pared by 5 bases and J by 7 bases, with 5 bases of the junction left unmatched. Germline CDR1 and CDR2: SGHVS and FQNEAQ. CDR3 loop: CASSPTGQEQYF. The CDR3 bases are TGTGCCAGCAGCCCGACAGGGCAAGAGCAGTACTTC.

This clonotype was recorded at least ten times. This sequence joins TRBV30 and TRBJ2-1; 7 bases align to TRBD2. CDR3 size: 14 residues. Trimming removed 2 bases from V and 4 bases from J; junction bases left unmatched: 5. Germline-derived CDR1 and CDR2 are GTSNPN and SVGIG (reference sequence). CDR3 sequence reads: CAWSTGGGYNEQFF. The CDR3 nucleotides read TGTGCCTGGAGTACCGGCGGGGGTTACAATGAGCAGTTCTTC.

This clonotype was seen ten or more times. The rearrangement joins TRBV28 to TRBJ2-4; 11 positions agree with TRBD1. Germline CDR1 reads MDHEN; CDR2 reads SYDVKM. The CDR3 extends over 17 amino acids. Trimming at V came to 5 bases and at J to 7 bases, leaving 13 bases not matched to a gene. In nucleotides, the CDR3 is TGTGCCAGCAGTCTCCGCCGCTCAGGGACAGGGGGGAACATTCAGTACTTC. Its translation: CASSLRRSGTGGNIQYF.

On this clonotype: A much more abundant neighbour one base away suggests this may be a read error. The J gene is TRBJ2-7, the V gene TRBV7-8; D call uncertain. The ends were cut back, 6 bases at V and 7 bases at J, with 22 bases in the middle. CDR3 length: 15 residues. Germline V gives CDR1 SGHVS, CDR2 FQNEAQ. The CDR3 nucleotides are TGTGCCAGCAGTGAGGCCGTCAGGTCCTACAATGAGCAGTACTTC. Translating it yields CASSEAVRSYNEQYF. Full variable domain (remainder filled in from reference TRBV7-8 and TRBJ2-7): GAGVSQSPRYKVAKRGQDVALRCDPISGHVSLFWYQQALGQGPEFLTYFQNEAQLDKSGLPSDRFFAERPEGSVSTLKIQRTQQEDSAVYLCASSEAVRSYNEQYFGPGTRLTVT.

This clonotype was picked up many times. V and J are TRBV11-3 and TRBJ2-5; no clear D gene. Trimming cost V 0 bases and J 3 bases, with 5 bases left between them. CDR3 length: 13 residues. Germline V CDR1 and CDR2: SGHNT, YENEEA. The CDR3 sequence is CASSLDGEETQYF. The CDR3 coding sequence is TGTGCCAGCAGCTTAGATGGCGAAGAGACCCAGTACTTC.

This clonotype showed up many times. The genes are TRBV28 and TRBJ2-1; possibly TRBD2 for D (5 bases). This CDR3 has 15 amino acids. V was pared by 1 base and J by 8 bases, with 15 bases between. Germline V CDR1 and CDR2: MDHEN, SYDVKM. This chain's CDR3 is CASSLLVMGVDEQFF. CDR3 bases: TGTGCCAGCAGTTTATTGGTAATGGGAGTCGATGAGCAGTTCTTC. The variable domain in full, with the rest retrieved from reference TRBV28 and TRBJ2-1, is DVKVTQSSRYLVKRTGEKVFLECVQDMDHENMFWYRQDPGLGLRLIYFSYDVKMKEKGDIPEGYSVSREKKERFSLILESASTNQTSMYLCASSLLVMGVDEQFFGPGTRLTVL.